This T cell receptor (beta chain) was profiled in a study of blood T cell repertoires in COVID-19. Clones were sequenced by immunoSEQ multiplex PCR, and TCRdb holds only the in-frame ones, with some missing. The sample gives 200,000 to 250,000 clones, 86% of which show up once; over 3% is in the top ten. V gave up 3 bases and J gave up 1 base; unmatched junction bases: 6. Germline V gene lookup returns CDR1 LNHDA and CDR2 SQIVND (reference sequence). CDR3 length: 16 residues. This clonotype was sampled from a woman aged 25 to 39 who had recovered from COVID-19. Sample: peripheral blood. The chain carries TRBV19 and TRBJ1-5; TRBD1 matches 7 bases. The CDR3 DNA reads TGTGCCAGTAGTATTACCGACAGGGCAAGCAATCAGCCCCAGCATTTT. It translates to CASSITDRASNQPQHF.